Presented here are 11 T cell receptor beta chains from one specimen sequenced in a study of radiation and T cells in renal cell carcinoma (dated by TCRdb to 2018 to 2021). The sample's time point label, in plain terms: blood 4 weeks post-SBRT, at nephrectomy. The treatment or condition label, as the study defines it: 15 Gy SBRT to primary tumor, nephrectomy 4 weeks later. Library generation was performed with the immunoSEQ multiplex PCR assay. Not all clones reach the TCRdb copy of this immuneACCESS table, which keeps in-frame sequences only. Checked studies attribute under half of the gap to unresolved V genes and leave the rest unexplained. This sample comprises roughly 58,000 clones, about three quarters of them detected only once. Jointly, the top ten make up 6.5% to 7.5% of the sample. Sequences were derived from blood, sampled from a patient whose treatment included radiotherapy and nephrectomy. Every receptor here comes from a man in his sixties with renal cell carcinoma.

This clone has more than one count but fewer than ten. The CDR3 region is CASSENRLDGYTF. The CDR3, as DNA: TGTGCCAGCAGTGAAAACAGGCTCGATGGCTACACCTTC. The chain carries TRBV25-1 and TRBJ1-2, with a tentative D call TRBD1 (5 bases). This CDR3 is built from 13 residues. V shed 2 bases and J shed 6 bases, with 10 bases lying between them. Per germline, CDR1 MGHDK and CDR2 SYGVNS.

V gene TRBV7-9 combines with J gene TRBJ2-2; 11 nucleotides agree with TRBD1. V shed 7 bases, J shed 7 bases, and the junction held 8 bases outside the gene matches. The CDR3 length is 15 residues. Germline loops: CDR1 SEHNR, CDR2 FQNEAQ (reference sequence). The chain's CDR3 is CASTPDRGRIGELFF. The CDR3 DNA is TGTGCCAGCACGCCGGACAGGGGGCGCATCGGGGAGCTGTTTTTT.

This sequence joins TRBV5-1 and TRBJ2-2; 8 bases line up with TRBD1. V shed 9 bases and J 2 bases; nucleotides not matched to a gene: 6. Germline CDR1 and CDR2: SGHRS and YFSETQ. There are 14 residues in the CDR3. DNA of the CDR3: TGCGCCACCCAGGACAGGGTCAACACCGGGGAGCTGTTTTTT. This codes for CATQDRVNTGELFF.

The CDR3 here is CASSSLTSASFTDTQYF. In DNA, the CDR3 is TGTGCCAGCAGCTCCCTGACTAGCGCCTCTTTCACAGATACGCAGTATTTT. The V call is TRBV5-4, the J call TRBJ2-3; 8 bases are a match to TRBD2. CDR1 SGHNT and CDR2 YYREEE come from the germline V gene (reference sequence). This CDR3 comprises 17 residues. After removal of 3 bases from V and 2 bases from J, the junction contained 11 bases not matched to a gene.

V and J are TRBV21-1 and TRBJ2-1. TRBV21-1 is flagged as a pseudogene. The length of the CDR3 is 17 residues. In DNA form, the CDR3 reads TGTGCCAGCCGGAGGGGGAAGACCCACCCTACGAACAATGAGCAGTTCTTC. This gives the protein CASRRGKTHPTNNEQFF.

This clone was recorded once. The rearrangement uses TRBV9 and TRBJ2-7, with D unclear. The germline gives CDR1 SGDLS, CDR2 YYNGEE. CDR3 length equals 13 residues. Trimming stripped 5 bases from V and 3 bases from J, with 12 bases between. CDR3 sequence: CASSETPSYEQYF. The CDR3 nucleotides are TGTGCCAGCAGTGAGACACCTAGCTACGAGCAGTACTTC.

The gene calls are TRBV19 and TRBJ1-4, with D possibly matching TRBD1 (5 bases). V gave up 3 bases and J gave up 8 bases, with 13 bases separating them. Germline V gives CDR1 LNHDA, CDR2 SQIVND (reference sequence). This CDR3 has 14 amino acids. The CDR3 region is CASSIAGVAEKLFF. The CDR3 nucleotides read TGTGCCAGTAGTATCGCGGGGGTTGCCGAAAAACTGTTTTTT.

The chain joins TRBV11-3 to TRBJ2-2, with a tentative D call TRBD1 (5 bases). The CDR3 extends over 12 amino acids. V dropped 8 bases and J dropped 4 bases, with 8 bases sitting between them. Germline V gene lookup returns CDR1 SGHNT and CDR2 YENEEA. The CDR3 nucleotides are TGTGCCAGCGTCAGGGTCACCGGGGAGCTGTTTTTT. Residues: CASVRVTGELFF.

The table lists this clone with a few counts. This chain joins TRBV28 and TRBJ1-1; maybe TRBD1 (5 bases). Germline V gene sequence: CDR1 MDHEN, CDR2 SYDVKM. V lost 5 bases and J lost 3, with 10 bases in between. The CDR3 extends over 13 amino acids. The CDR3 sequence is CASSLQGDTEAFF. The CDR3 coding sequence is TGTGCCAGCAGTCTCCAAGGGGACACTGAAGCTTTCTTT. The variable domain in full, completed from reference TRBV28 and TRBJ1-1, reads DVKVTQSSRYLVKRTGEKVFLECVQDMDHENMFWYRQDPGLGLRLIYFSYDVKMKEKGDIPEGYSVSREKKERFSLILESASTNQTSMYLCASSLQGDTEAFFGQGTRLTVV.

This chain links TRBV27 with TRBJ1-3; D possibly corresponds to TRBD1 (6 bases). Trimming left V 7 bases short and J 4 bases short, with 14 bases between. This CDR3 is built from 14 residues. The germline V gene encodes CDR1 MNHEY and CDR2 SMNVEV (reference sequence). The CDR3, as DNA: TGTGCCAGCAAACTACAGGGATCCGGAAACACCATATATTTT. The encoded protein is CASKLQGSGNTIYF.

This chain connects TRBV11-1 to TRBJ2-4; no definite D call. With 4 bases removed from V and 7 bases from J, the gap between germline ends came to 11 bases. Germline assignment: CDR1 SGHAT and CDR2 FQDESV (reference sequence). This CDR3 region has 13 residues. CDR3 amino acids: CASSSGGPNIQYF. Written as DNA, the CDR3 is TGTGCCAGCAGCTCCGGTGGCCCCAACATTCAGTACTTC.